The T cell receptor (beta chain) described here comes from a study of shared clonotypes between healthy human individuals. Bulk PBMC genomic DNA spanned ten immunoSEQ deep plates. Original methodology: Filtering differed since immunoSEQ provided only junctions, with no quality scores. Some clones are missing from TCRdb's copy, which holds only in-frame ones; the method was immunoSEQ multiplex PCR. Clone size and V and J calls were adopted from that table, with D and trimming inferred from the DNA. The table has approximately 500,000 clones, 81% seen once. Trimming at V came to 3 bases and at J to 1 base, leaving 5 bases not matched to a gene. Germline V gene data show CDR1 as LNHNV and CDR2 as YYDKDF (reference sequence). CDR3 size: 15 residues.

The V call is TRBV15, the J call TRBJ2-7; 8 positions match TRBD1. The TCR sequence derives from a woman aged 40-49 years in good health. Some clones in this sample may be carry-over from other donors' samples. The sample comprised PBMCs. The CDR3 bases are TGTGCCACCAGCAGGCCGGGACAGGAGTCCTACGAGCAGTACTTC. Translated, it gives CATSRPGQESYEQYF.